These 9 T cell receptor beta chains originate from one sample sequenced in a study of cytomegalovirus exposure and HLA in healthy donors. The PCR used 60 Vbeta and 13 Jbeta primers. The data were produced by immunoSEQ multiplex PCR, yet TCRdb's version contains in-frame clones alone and is incomplete. The sample carries fewer than 80,000 clones, about 73% recorded once. Sequenced sample: PBMCs. The receptors here all came from a woman between 55 and 75 years old in good health and CMV-seropositive.

The table lists this clone with a few counts. The rearrangement links TRBV6-1 to TRBJ1-3; tentative D call: TRBD1 (5 bases). The V and J ends lost 7 bases and 1 base respectively, with 11 bases between them. The CDR3 has 14 amino acids. Germline V CDR1 and CDR2: MNHNS, SASEGT. The CDR3 DNA reads as TGTGCCAGCATTGGCCGGGGGTCTGGAAACACCATATATTTT. Amino acid sequence: CASIGRGSGNTIYF.

The chain has TRBV19 and TRBJ1-1; no reliable D call. Trimming removed 1 base from V and 8 bases from J, with 8 bases in between. The germline V gene encodes CDR1 LNHDA and CDR2 SQIVND (reference sequence). The CDR3 spans 12 residues. CDR3 in amino acids: CASSIGRGEAFF. CDR3 coding DNA: TGTGCCAGTAGTATAGGGCGAGGGGAAGCTTTCTTT.

By share, this clone counts as medium-sized. The rearrangement joins TRBV27 to TRBJ1-3, with D unresolved. Germline V gives CDR1 MNHEY, CDR2 SMNVEV (reference sequence). This CDR3 has 15 residues. V gave up 5 bases and J gave up 0 bases, with 11 bases separating them. CDR3 amino acids: CASSPVPSSGNTIYF. The CDR3, as DNA: TGTGCCAGCAGTCCCGTGCCTAGCTCTGGAAACACCATATATTTT.

This chain connects TRBV19 to TRBJ2-2, with TRBD1 identical over 8 bases. Germline V lookup: CDR1 LNHDA, CDR2 SQIVND (reference sequence). The CDR3 runs 15 residues. Unmatched junction bases numbered 9, after V lost 7 bases and J lost 5 bases. CDR3 sequence (DNA): TGTGCCAGTACTAAGGACAGGGTGCTAACCGGGGAGCTGTTTTTT. Its translation: CASTKDRVLTGELFF.

The V and J genes are TRBV18 and TRBJ2-7; TRBD1 matches 7 bases. The germline gives CDR1 KGHSH, CDR2 LQKENI. The CDR3 length is 13 residues. V lost 3 bases, J lost 2 bases, and 1 base stayed unmatched. The CDR3 spells CASSPDRAYEQYF. CDR3 in DNA: TGTGCCAGCTCACCTGACAGGGCCTACGAGCAGTACTTC.

This chain uses TRBV28 with TRBJ2-7, with TRBD1 as a possible D gene (5 bases). This CDR3 comprises 16 residues. Deletions cut 9 bases from V and 0 bases from J, with 21 bases between. CDR1 and CDR2 from the germline V gene are MDHEN and SYDVKM. The CDR3 DNA reads TGTGCCAGTAGCCCTATCAGGGATCGCGTCTCCTACGAGCAGTACTTC. This translates into CASSPIRDRVSYEQYF.

With regard to this clone: The same CDR3 arises from other DNA sequences in this sample as well. V is TRBV25-1 and J is TRBJ2-3; 10 nucleotides align to TRBD1. With 6 bases clipped from V and 5 bases from J, the junction kept 2 bases outside the gene matches. From germline, CDR1 is MGHDK and CDR2 SYGVNS. The CDR3 spans 13 residues. CDR3 in amino acids: CASSDRGQDTQYF. The CDR3 DNA follows: TGTGCCAGCAGCGACAGGGGGCAAGATACGCAGTATTTT.

The J gene is TRBJ1-1, the V gene TRBV5-6; D is possibly TRBD1 (6 bases). The germline V gene has CDR1 SGHDT and CDR2 YYEEEE. Trimming pared 4 bases from V and 0 bases from J, leaving 10 bases between. CDR3 length: 14 residues. CDR3 coding DNA: TGTGCCAGCAGCCAGGGGCGGTTGAACACTGAAGCTTTCTTT. Its translation: CASSQGRLNTEAFF. The full variable domain, in which reference TRBV5-6 and TRBJ1-1 provide the parts outside the CDR3, is DAGVTQSPTHLIKTRGQQVTLRCSPKSGHDTVSWYQQALGQGPQFIFQYYEEEERQRGNFPDRFSGHQFPNYSSELNVNALLLGDSALYLCASSQGRLNTEAFFGQGTRLTVV.

V is TRBV9 and J is TRBJ2-1; 11 positions agree with TRBD2. The V gene's germline CDR1 is SGDLS and CDR2 YYNGEE. The CDR3 loop spans 18 amino acids. V dropped 3 bases and J dropped 4; count of bases not matched to a gene: 12. Here the CDR3 DNA reads TGTGCCAGCAGCGGCACTAGCGGGAGTTCTAGGGCATACAATGAGCAGTTCTTC. It translates to CASSGTSGSSRAYNEQFF.